This TCR beta chain was captured in a study of blood T cells in healthy people across ages. General observations from the study: Diversity was higher, and naive CD4+ cells more numerous, in long-lived donors than in aged donors. Observed TCR beta diversity per million T cells went down as age went up. This fall followed a roughly linear course with age. The authors considered diversity estimates from one million T cells to be underestimates. In these data, TCR beta diversity tracked strongly with naive T cell percentage.

CDR3 length: 17 amino acids. CDR1 is SNHLY, CDR2 FYNNEI, per germline. Trimming stripped 6 bases from V and 4 bases from J, with 19 bases between. For the second PCR, which ran for about 7 to 12 cycles, a sample-barcoded 5' primer and a J-beta primer mix were used. TCRdb re-analysed the 5' RACE reads in MiXCR, keeping a single row per CDR3 protein. The sample carries about 620,000 distinct CDR3 sequences, around 50% recorded once. At least ten counts were recorded for this clonotype. What it recognizes is unknown. The chain recombines TRBV2 with TRBJ2-6; D possibly corresponds to TRBD1 (6 bases). This TCR was recovered from a woman older than 75 in good health. The specimen sequenced was blood. Here the CDR3 reads CASRLDRPLPGANVLTF. For the CDR3, the DNA is TGTGCCAGCAGACTAGACAGGCCTCTCCCCGGGGCCAACGTCCTGACTTTC.